This T cell receptor beta chain was sequenced in a study of blood T cell repertoires in COVID-19. This clone was seen just once. Unmatched junction bases numbered 8, after V lost 5 bases and J lost 7 bases. Germline assignment: CDR1 MNHEY and CDR2 SMNVEV (reference sequence). The CDR3 runs to 14 residues. The authors' processing: Amplification with reference gene primers provided the estimates of nucleated cell counts. The repertoire was sequenced with immunoSEQ multiplex PCR; TCRdb's copy has only in-frame clones and lacks some. For V, J and clone size, that table is used; D and trimming come from the DNA. The data show around 51,000 clones, less than 95% seen once.

This TCR derives from a man aged 70 or older with acute or convalescent COVID-19. The sequenced sample was peripheral blood. The rearrangement joins TRBV27 to TRBJ1-5, with 7 bases fitting TRBD1. This chain's CDR3 is CASSPDRVWQPQHF. The CDR3, as DNA: TGTGCCAGCAGTCCTGACAGGGTCTGGCAGCCCCAGCATTTT.